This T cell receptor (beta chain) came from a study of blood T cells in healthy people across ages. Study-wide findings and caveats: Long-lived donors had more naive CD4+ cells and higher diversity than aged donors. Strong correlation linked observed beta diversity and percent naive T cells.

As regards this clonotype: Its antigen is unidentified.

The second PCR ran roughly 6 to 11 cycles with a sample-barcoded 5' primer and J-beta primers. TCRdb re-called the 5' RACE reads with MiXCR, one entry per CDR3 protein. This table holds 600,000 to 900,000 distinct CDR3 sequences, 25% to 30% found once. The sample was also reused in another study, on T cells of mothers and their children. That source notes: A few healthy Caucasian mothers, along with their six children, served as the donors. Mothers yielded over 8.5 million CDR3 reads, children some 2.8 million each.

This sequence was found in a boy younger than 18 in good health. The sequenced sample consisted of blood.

CDR3 nucleotides: TGTGCCAGCAGGCAGGGGGTCTACAATGAGCAGTTCTTC. The encoded protein is CASRQGVYNEQFF. The chain has TRBV6-6 and TRBJ2-5, with 7 bases aligning to TRBD1. The J call may be in error: the DNA end matches TRBJ2-1 better. The CDR3 has 13 amino acids. The germline V gene encodes CDR1 MNHNY and CDR2 SVGAGI (reference sequence).